The 9 T cell receptor beta chains below were found in one sample sequenced in a study of chemoradiotherapy in HPV16-positive cancers (dated by TCRdb to the early 2020s). Libraries were made using the immunoSEQ multiplex PCR assay. TCRdb holds this immuneACCESS table with in-frame rearrangements only. Some clones are missing; in checked studies, unresolved V genes explain under half, and the rest has no known cause. Within this sample are 20,000 to 25,000 clones, with about 86% of them counted one time only. Of the sample, 4% to 5.5% falls within the top ten clones. Sequenced material: blood, taken from a patient who underwent chemoradiotherapy. These TCRs come from a human donor with HPV-associated anogenital cancer.

The chain carries TRBV6-5 and TRBJ2-7, with 7 bases aligning to TRBD2. Germline-derived CDR1 and CDR2 are MNHEY and SVGAGI. With 0 bases clipped from V and 2 bases from J, the junction kept 7 bases outside the gene matches. The CDR3 runs to 16 residues. In DNA, the CDR3 is TGTGCCAGCAGTTACTCGATTAGCGGGCAAGCCTACGAGCAGTACTTC. Translating gives CASSYSISGQAYEQYF.

The count of this clone is one. The CDR3 sequence is CASSKANEQYF. CDR3 sequence (DNA): TGTGCCAGCAGCAAAGCCAACGAGCAGTACTTC. V and J are TRBV21-1 and TRBJ2-7; whether TRBD1, the table's D call, matches the DNA was not checked. TRBV21-1 is a known pseudogene. The CDR3 is 11 residues long.

The gene calls are TRBV7-9 and TRBJ2-7; the D is unclear. Trimming removed 3 bases from V and 0 bases from J, with 0 bases in between. The CDR3 consists of 11 residues. Germline CDR1 and CDR2: SEHNR and FQNEAQ (reference sequence). This chain's CDR3 is CASSFSYEQYF. CDR3 sequence (DNA): TGTGCCAGCAGCTTCTCCTACGAGCAGTACTTC.

The V and J genes are TRBV28 and TRBJ2-2, with 14 bases lining up with TRBD2. Unmatched junction bases numbered 10, after V lost 4 bases and J lost 3 bases. Germline assignment: CDR1 MDHEN and CDR2 SYDVKM. The CDR3 runs 19 residues. CDR3 sequence reads: CASSSPGLAGDGDTGELFF. In nucleotides, the CDR3 is TGTGCCAGCAGTTCCCCGGGACTAGCGGGAGACGGAGACACCGGGGAGCTGTTTTTT.

The rearrangement joins TRBV30 to TRBJ1-6; no clear D gene. There are 14 residues in the CDR3. CDR1 is GTSNPN, CDR2 SVGIG, per germline (reference sequence). V shed 0 bases and J shed 4 bases, with 7 bases lying between them. The DNA for the CDR3 is TGTGCCTGGAGTGTAGCTCGGTATAATTCACCCCTCCACTTT. This encodes CAWSVARYNSPLHF.

V and J are TRBV29-1 and TRBJ1-2; D unresolved. Germline CDR1 and CDR2: SQVTM and ANQGSEA. The length of the CDR3 is 12 residues. V was trimmed by 2 bases and J by 6 bases, leaving 10 bases between them. The CDR3 nucleotides read TGCAGCGTTGAATCGGGGAACGATGGCTACACCTTC. As protein: CSVESGNDGYTF. The whole variable domain, remainder taken from reference TRBV29-1 and TRBJ1-2, is SAVISQKPSRDICQRGTSLTIQCQVDSQVTMMFWYRQQPGQSLTLIATANQGSEATYESGFVIDKFPISRPNLTFSTLTVSNMSPEDSSIYLCSVESGNDGYTFGSGTRLTVV.

The V and J genes are TRBV2 and TRBJ2-1; D might be TRBD2 (5 bases). This CDR3 has 16 amino acids. The V end lost 4 bases, the J end lost 0 bases, and 13 bases lay between the germline ends. Per germline, CDR1 SNHLY and CDR2 FYNNEI. DNA of the CDR3: TGTGCCAGCAGTGTGCAGCGGCTGAGCTCCTACAATGAGCAGTTCTTC. It encodes CASSVQRLSSYNEQFF.

Note on this clone: Different DNA sequences within this sample yield the same CDR3. The J gene is TRBJ2-7, the V gene TRBV29-1, with TRBD2 matching 10 bases. The CDR3 runs to 12 residues. Germline V gives CDR1 SQVTM, CDR2 ANQGSEA. V lost 6 bases to trimming and J lost 12 bases; unmatched junction nucleotides: 11. The CDR3 region has the DNA TGCAGCGTGGGTCAGCGGGGGGGATTTAGGTACTTC. Amino acid sequence: CSVGQRGGFRYF.

The chain recombines TRBV5-1 with TRBJ1-2; D uncertain. Germline CDR1 SGHRS, CDR2 YFSETQ. The CDR3 extends over 13 amino acids. Between the trimmed V and J ends, which lost 1 base and 3 bases, there was a span of 7 bases. The CDR3 loop is CASSLSQDYGYTF. The CDR3 DNA follows: TGCGCCAGCAGCTTGTCCCAGGACTATGGCTACACCTTC.